Each of the 11 T cell receptor beta chains below was sequenced from the same sample in a study of identical twins. TCRdb itself ran the 5' RACE reads through MiXCR, one entry per CDR3 protein. The sample has 350,000 to 500,000 distinct CDR3 sequences, less than 20% seen once. What was sequenced was naive T cells sorted from blood. The receptors here all came from a man between 45 and 60 years old in good health.

V and J are TRBV6-5 and TRBJ2-5; 10 nucleotides line up with TRBD1. The CDR3 extends over 18 amino acids. CDR1 is MNHEY, CDR2 SVGAGI, per germline. V was clipped by 0 bases and J by 5 bases; unmatched bases: 12. CDR3 in DNA: TGTGCCAGCAGTTACTCGAAATTTTACGGGACAGGGGTTGAGACCCAGTACTTC. It codes for CASSYSKFYGTGVETQYF.

This clonotype was counted many times. Here the CDR3 reads CASRNPRGSPNTEAFF. The CDR3 coding sequence is TGTGCCAGCAGAAACCCGAGGGGGTCACCGAACACTGAAGCTTTCTTT. The V gene is TRBV2, the J gene TRBJ1-1; the D gene is possibly TRBD1 (6 bases). The CDR3 has 16 residues. The germline V and J ends were trimmed by 6 bases and 1 base, with 18 bases remaining between them. Per germline, CDR1 SNHLY and CDR2 FYNNEI. The complete variable domain, with remaining parts taken from reference TRBV2 and TRBJ1-1, reads EPEVTQTPSHQVTQMGQEVILRCVPISNHLYFYWYRQILGQKVEFLVSFYNNEISEKSEIFDDQFSVERPDGSNFTLKIRSTKLEDSAMYFCASRNPRGSPNTEAFFGQGTRLTVV.

For this clonotype: Germline is not matched at one junction end, which may reflect a read error. The chain couples TRBV4-3 to TRBJ2-7; D is unclear. Germline V gene data show CDR1 as LGHNA and CDR2 as YSLEER. There are 14 residues in the CDR3. The CDR3 region is CVSSQDTGPGEQYF. In DNA, the CDR3 is TGCGTCAGCAGCCAAGATACTGGACCGGGCGAGCAGTACTTC.

The V call is TRBV2, the J call TRBJ2-3, with 7 bases matching TRBD1. Germline CDR1 reads SNHLY; CDR2 reads FYNNEI. The CDR3 is 16 amino acids. The V and J ends lost 3 bases and 5 bases, in that order; junction bases with no gene match: 11. The CDR3 coding sequence is TGTGCCAGCAGTGACCTTCCACAGGGGTTACGAGATACGCAGTATTTT. It encodes CASSDLPQGLRDTQYF.

This clonotype was found many times. The rearrangement links TRBV20-1 to TRBJ1-5, with 7 bases identical to TRBD1. V trimming: 6 bases; J trimming: 0 bases; junction bases outside the gene matches: 8. The CDR3 covers 15 residues. CDR1 is DFQATT and CDR2 is SNEGSKA in the germline V gene (reference sequence). The CDR3 sequence: CSARLTGTSNQPQHF. For the CDR3, the DNA is TGCAGTGCCCGCTTGACAGGGACTAGCAATCAGCCCCAGCATTTT.

V gene TRBV5-1 combines with J gene TRBJ2-4; TRBD2 aligns across 7 bases. J gave up 6 bases and V 4 bases, and 7 bases lay outside the gene matches. Per germline, CDR1 SGHRS and CDR2 YFSETQ. This CDR3 is 14 amino acids long. The CDR3 DNA follows: TGCGCCAGCAGCGGGGGGGAGCCTGGAAACATTCAGTACTTC. This translates into CASSGGEPGNIQYF.

This clonotype was observed many times. This chain connects TRBV9 to TRBJ2-7; D perhaps matches TRBD2 (5 bases). This CDR3 is built from 14 residues. The V gene's germline CDR1 is SGDLS and CDR2 YYNGEE. Trimming pared 0 bases from V and 2 bases from J, leaving 9 bases between. The CDR3 here is CASSVDPGTYEQYF. The CDR3 bases are TGTGCCAGCAGCGTAGATCCGGGAACCTACGAGCAGTACTTC.

This clonotype was counted a few times. The chain employs TRBV6-2 or TRBV6-3 and TRBJ2-7; D gene ambiguous. The CDR3 covers 14 residues. The germline V and J ends were trimmed by 5 bases and 7 bases, with 18 bases remaining between them. The V gene's germline CDR1 is MNHEY and CDR2 SVGEGT. This CDR3 reads CASSNNRGPREQYF. The CDR3 nucleotides read TGTGCCAGCAGTAACAATCGAGGACCGCGGGAGCAGTACTTC.

This clonotype was counted only a few times. This chain uses TRBV7-2 with TRBJ2-1, with 10 bases fitting TRBD2. From germline, CDR1 is SGHTA and CDR2 FQGNSA. CDR3 length: 16 residues. The ends lost 1 base at V and 5 bases at J; junction bases unmatched: 5. The CDR3 loop reads CASSLDSGRFDNEQFF. The CDR3 DNA reads as TGTGCCAGCAGCTTAGATAGCGGGAGGTTTGACAATGAGCAGTTCTTC.

Ten or more counts support this clonotype. One end of the junction varies from germline; a read error may be responsible. The chain combines TRBV5-1 with TRBJ2-7; unclear D gene. Germline V lookup: CDR1 SGHRS, CDR2 YFSETQ. CDR3 size: 14 residues. CDR3 DNA: TGTGCCAGCAGCTTAGCTGGGTCTTCCTACGAGCAGTACTTC. This sequence encodes CASSLAGSSYEQYF.

The chain employs TRBV7-3 and TRBJ2-1; D assignment may be TRBD1 or TRBD2 (5 bases each). CDR3 size: 13 residues. In germline, CDR1 is SGHTA, CDR2 FQGTGA. V was pared by 6 bases and J by 9 bases, with 15 bases between. The CDR3 coding sequence is TGTGCCAGCAGTCTTAGGAGTGGGGGTGAGCAGTTCTTC. Translating gives CASSLRSGGEQFF.